This T cell receptor beta chain was sequenced during a study of memory CD8 T cells in hepatitis C reinfection. Study-level information: A couple of donors resolved primary infection, then developed chronic reinfection. HCV reinfection meant a positive HCV RNA test after two negative tests at least 60 days apart.

Findings and limits, study-wide: Only five donors prevented definitive conclusions about public clonotypes.

Specified time point: late/post reinfection, 12 to 24 weeks after detection. The sorted cells went straight to TCR sequencing with no prior in vitro expansion. Profiling relied on immunoSEQ multiplex PCR, and the TCRdb table lists in-frame clones only, not all of them. The sample has approximately 46,000 clones; about 91% are singletons. For this clone: Its antigen remains unidentified.

Looked up from germline, CDR1 is LNHDA and CDR2 is SQIVND (reference sequence). This CDR3 is built from 13 residues. Trimming at V came to 4 bases and at J to 5 bases, leaving 3 bases not matched to a gene. Material for sequencing was naive CD8+ T cells sorted from blood. The TCR was taken from a man younger than 35 with hepatitis C virus infection. The rearrangement joins TRBV19 to TRBJ2-3, with 7 bases that match TRBD1. The CDR3 region has the DNA TGTGCCAGTAGTAACAGGGGTAAAGATACGCAGTATTTT. This codes for CASSNRGKDTQYF.